Given below is one TCR beta chain in context. V lost 7 bases and J 0 bases, leaving 13 bases between the germline ends. The V gene's germline CDR1 is GTSNPN and CDR2 SVGIG (reference sequence). The CDR3 sequence is 14 residues long. Described time point: sample taken at primary tumor resection. Material for sequencing was whole RNA from tumor, nontumor lung or frozen PBMC, left unsorted. The presence of a unique molecular identifier marked each TCR cDNA molecule. From the 5' RACE reads, TCRdb called clonotypes with MiXCR, one entry per CDR3 protein. This sample yields over 10,000 distinct CDR3 sequences, of which about a sixth are seen a single time; around 50% belongs to the top ten. The sample is drawn from a study of spatial heterogeneity in lung cancer. About the research overall: Consistently, beta-chain sequences turned up in larger numbers than alpha-chain sequences did.

Material: PBMCs, obtained at surgery. The genes are TRBV30 and TRBJ2-1; D possibly corresponds to TRBD1 (6 bases). This sequence originates from a male donor with early-stage non-small cell lung cancer. The CDR3 DNA sequence: TGTGCCTCCGAGGGGGACAACTCCTACAATGAGCAGTTCTTC. This translates into CASEGDNSYNEQFF.